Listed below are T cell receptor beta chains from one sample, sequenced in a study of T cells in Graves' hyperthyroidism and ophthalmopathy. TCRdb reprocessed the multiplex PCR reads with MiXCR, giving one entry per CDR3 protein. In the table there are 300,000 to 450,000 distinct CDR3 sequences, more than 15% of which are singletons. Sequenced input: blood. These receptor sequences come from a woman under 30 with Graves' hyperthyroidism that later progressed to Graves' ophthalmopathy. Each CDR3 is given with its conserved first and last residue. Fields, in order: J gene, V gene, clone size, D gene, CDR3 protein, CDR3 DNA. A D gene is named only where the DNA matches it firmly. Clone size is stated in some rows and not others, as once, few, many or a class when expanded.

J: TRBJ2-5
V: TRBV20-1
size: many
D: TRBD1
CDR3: CSAPQGTVETQYF
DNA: TGCAGTGCCCCGCAGGGGACAGTTGAGACCCAGTACTTC

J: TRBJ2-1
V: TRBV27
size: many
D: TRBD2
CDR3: CASSLTSGYLYNEQFF
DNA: TGTGCCAGCAGTTTAACTAGCGGGTATCTATACAATGAGCAGTTCTTC

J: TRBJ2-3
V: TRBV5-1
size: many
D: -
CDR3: CASSLPATDTQYF
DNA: TGCGCCAGCAGCTTGCCCGCGACAGATACGCAGTATTTT

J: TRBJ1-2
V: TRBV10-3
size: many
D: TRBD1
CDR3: CAISEAQGYGYTF
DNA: TGTGCCATCAGTGAGGCACAGGGGTATGGCTACACCTTC

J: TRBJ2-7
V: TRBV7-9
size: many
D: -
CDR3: CASSFPGRGPEQYF
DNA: TGTGCCAGCAGCTTCCCCGGGAGAGGGCCCGAGCAGTACTTC

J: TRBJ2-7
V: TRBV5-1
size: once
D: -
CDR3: CASSLASSASYEQYF
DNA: TGTGCCAGCAGCTTGGCCTCTAGCGCCTCCTACGAGCAGTACTTC

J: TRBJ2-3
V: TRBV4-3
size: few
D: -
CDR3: CASSNQGSTDTQYF
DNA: TGCGCCAGCAGCAATCAGGGGAGCACAGATACGCAGTATTTT

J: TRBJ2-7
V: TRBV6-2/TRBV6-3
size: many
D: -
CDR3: CASSYSIRRVDSVSYEQYF
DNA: TGTGCCAGCAGTTACTCGATAAGACGGGTCGACAGCGTCTCCTACGAGCAGTACTTC

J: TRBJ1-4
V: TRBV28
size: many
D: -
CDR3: CASSPQGLREKLFF
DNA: TGTGCCAGCAGTCCGCAGGGATTGAGGGAAAAACTGTTTTTT

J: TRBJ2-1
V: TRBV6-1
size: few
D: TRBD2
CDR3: CASTRAGGIEQFF
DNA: TGTGCCAGCACCAGGGCGGGAGGGATAGAGCAGTTCTTC

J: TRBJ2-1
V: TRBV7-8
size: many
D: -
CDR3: CASSLNIISAPSYNEQFF
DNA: TGTGCCAGCAGCTTAAATATTATATCGGCCCCCTCCTACAATGAGCAGTTCTTC

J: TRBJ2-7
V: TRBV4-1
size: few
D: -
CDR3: CASSQEKAGASYEQYF
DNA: TGCGCCAGCAGCCAAGAGAAGGCGGGCGCCTCCTACGAGCAGTACTTC

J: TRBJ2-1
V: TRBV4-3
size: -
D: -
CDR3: CASSQGIGGLEQFF
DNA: TGCGCCAGCAGCCAAGGAATCGGGGGATTGGAGCAGTTCTTC

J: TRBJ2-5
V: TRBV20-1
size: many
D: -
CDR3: CSAIDPGPTQETQYF
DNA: TGCAGTGCTATCGACCCGGGACCAACACAAGAGACCCAGTACTTC